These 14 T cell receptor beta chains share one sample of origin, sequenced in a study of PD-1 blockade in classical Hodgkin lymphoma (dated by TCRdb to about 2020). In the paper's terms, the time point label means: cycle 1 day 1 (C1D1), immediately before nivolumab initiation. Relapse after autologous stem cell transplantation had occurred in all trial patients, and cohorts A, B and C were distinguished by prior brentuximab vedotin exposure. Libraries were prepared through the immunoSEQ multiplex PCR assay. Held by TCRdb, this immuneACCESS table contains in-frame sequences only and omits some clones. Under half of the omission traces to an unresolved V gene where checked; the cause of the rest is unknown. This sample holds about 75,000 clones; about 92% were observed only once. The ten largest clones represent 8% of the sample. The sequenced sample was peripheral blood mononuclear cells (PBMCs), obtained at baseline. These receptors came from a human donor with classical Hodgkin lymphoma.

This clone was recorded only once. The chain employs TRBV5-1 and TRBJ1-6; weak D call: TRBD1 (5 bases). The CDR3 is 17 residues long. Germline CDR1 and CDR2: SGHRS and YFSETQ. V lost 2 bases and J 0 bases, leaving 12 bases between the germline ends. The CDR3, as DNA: TGCGCCAGCAGCTTCGGGGGTAAGGGCTCCTATAATTCACCCCTCCACTTT. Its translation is CASSFGGKGSYNSPLHF.

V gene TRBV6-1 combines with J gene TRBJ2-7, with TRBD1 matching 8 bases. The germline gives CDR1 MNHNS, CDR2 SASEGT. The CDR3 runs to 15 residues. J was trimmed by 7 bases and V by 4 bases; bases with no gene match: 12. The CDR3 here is CASSVGQAGLLEQYF. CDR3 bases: TGTGCCAGCAGTGTGGGACAGGCGGGACTCTTAGAGCAGTACTTC.

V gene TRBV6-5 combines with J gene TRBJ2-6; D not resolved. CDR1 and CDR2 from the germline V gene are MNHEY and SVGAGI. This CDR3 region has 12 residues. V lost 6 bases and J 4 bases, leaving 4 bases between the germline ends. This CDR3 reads CASSPGANVLTF. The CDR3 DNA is TGTGCCAGCAGCCCGGGGGCCAACGTCCTGACTTTC.

As DNA, the CDR3 is TGCGCCAGCAGCTCTTTTGACCTAGCGGGGGGTAATGAGCAGTTCTTC. Protein: CASSSFDLAGGNEQFF. The chain employs TRBV5-1 and TRBJ2-1; TRBD2 agrees at 11 bases. V lost 3 bases to trimming and J lost 7 bases; unmatched junction nucleotides: 9. This CDR3 region has 16 residues. Germline CDR1 reads SGHRS; CDR2 reads YFSETQ.

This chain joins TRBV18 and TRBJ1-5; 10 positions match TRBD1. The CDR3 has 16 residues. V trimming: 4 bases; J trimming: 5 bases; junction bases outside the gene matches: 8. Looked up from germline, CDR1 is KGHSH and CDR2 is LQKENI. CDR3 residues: CASSRRDRGVHQPQHF. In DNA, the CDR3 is TGTGCCAGCTCACGCCGGGACAGGGGTGTCCATCAGCCCCAGCATTTT.

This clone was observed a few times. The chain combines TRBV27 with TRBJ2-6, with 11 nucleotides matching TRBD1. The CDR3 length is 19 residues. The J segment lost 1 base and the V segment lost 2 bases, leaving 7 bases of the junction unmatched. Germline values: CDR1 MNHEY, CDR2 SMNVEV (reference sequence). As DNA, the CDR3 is TGTGCCAGCAGTTTAGATCGGACAGGGGGCGTATCTGGGGCCAACGTCCTGACTTTC. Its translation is CASSLDRTGGVSGANVLTF.

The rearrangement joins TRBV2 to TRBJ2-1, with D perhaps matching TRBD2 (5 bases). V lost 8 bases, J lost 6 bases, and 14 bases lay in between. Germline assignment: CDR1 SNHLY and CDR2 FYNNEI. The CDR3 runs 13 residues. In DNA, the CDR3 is TGTGCCAGCTCCCGGGATGACGGCAATGAGCAGTTCTTC. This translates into CASSRDDGNEQFF.

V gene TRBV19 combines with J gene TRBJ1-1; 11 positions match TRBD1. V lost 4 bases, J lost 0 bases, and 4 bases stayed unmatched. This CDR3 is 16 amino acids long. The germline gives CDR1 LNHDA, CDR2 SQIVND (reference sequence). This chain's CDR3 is CASSTGTGGMNTEAFF. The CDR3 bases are TGTGCCAGTAGTACCGGGACAGGGGGGATGAACACTGAAGCTTTCTTT.

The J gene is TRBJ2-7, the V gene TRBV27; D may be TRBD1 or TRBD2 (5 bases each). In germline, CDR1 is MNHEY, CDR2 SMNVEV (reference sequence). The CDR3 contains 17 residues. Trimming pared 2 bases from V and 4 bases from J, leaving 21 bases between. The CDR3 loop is CASSLTGTANGIYEQYF. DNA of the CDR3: TGTGCCAGCAGTTTAACCGGGACGGCAAACGGGATTTACGAGCAGTACTTC.

The CDR3 is CASSYTQQGGGTEAFF. The CDR3 nucleotides read TGTGCCAGCAGTTACACTCAACAGGGAGGCGGAACTGAAGCTTTCTTT. The chain employs TRBV6-5 and TRBJ1-1, with D possibly TRBD1 on 6 matching bases. The ends were cut back, 2 bases at V and 5 bases at J, with 18 bases in the middle. This CDR3 is built from 16 residues. Germline CDR1 MNHEY, CDR2 SVGAGI.

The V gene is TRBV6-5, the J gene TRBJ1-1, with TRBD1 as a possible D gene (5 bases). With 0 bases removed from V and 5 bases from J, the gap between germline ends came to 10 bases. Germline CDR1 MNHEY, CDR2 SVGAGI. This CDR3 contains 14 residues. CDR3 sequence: CASSYSRGGTEAFF. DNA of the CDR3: TGTGCCAGCAGTTACTCGCGCGGGGGAACTGAAGCTTTCTTT.

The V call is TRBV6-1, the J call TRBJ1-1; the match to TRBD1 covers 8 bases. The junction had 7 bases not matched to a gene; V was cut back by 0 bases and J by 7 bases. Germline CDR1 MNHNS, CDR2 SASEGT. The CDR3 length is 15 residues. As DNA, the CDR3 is TGTGCCAGCAGTGAAGCGGGACAGGTCTCGAATGAAGCTTTCTTT. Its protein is CASSEAGQVSNEAFF.

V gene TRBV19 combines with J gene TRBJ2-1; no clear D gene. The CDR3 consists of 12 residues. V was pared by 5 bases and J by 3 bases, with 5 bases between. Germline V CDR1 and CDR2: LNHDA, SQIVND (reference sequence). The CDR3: CASSSFYNEQFF. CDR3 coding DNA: TGTGCCAGTAGTTCTTTCTACAATGAGCAGTTCTTC.

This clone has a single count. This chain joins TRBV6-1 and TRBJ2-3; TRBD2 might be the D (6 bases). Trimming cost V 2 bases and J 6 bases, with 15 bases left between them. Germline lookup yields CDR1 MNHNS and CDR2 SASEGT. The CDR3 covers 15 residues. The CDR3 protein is CASSEYGSVTDTQYF. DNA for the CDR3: TGTGCCAGCAGTGAATACGGGAGCGTTACGGATACGCAGTATTTT.